Below, one T cell receptor beta chain is given with its context. The CDR3 has 13 amino acids. Germline V gene data show CDR1 as LGHDT and CDR2 as YNNKEL (reference sequence). J was trimmed by 8 bases and V by 2 bases; bases with no gene match: 5. The data belong to a study of CDR3 diversity in severe acne. TCRdb passed the PCR reads through MiXCR, listing each CDR3 protein once. The sample has 97,000 or so distinct CDR3 sequences, 51% seen once. The clonotype comes from a male donor with acne. The chain couples TRBV3-1 to TRBJ1-1; 7 nucleotides line up with TRBD1. The sequenced sample was blood. The CDR3 DNA reads TGTGCCAGCAGCCAACGGGTCAGGGGGGAAGCTTTCTTT. Protein product: CASSQRVRGEAFF.